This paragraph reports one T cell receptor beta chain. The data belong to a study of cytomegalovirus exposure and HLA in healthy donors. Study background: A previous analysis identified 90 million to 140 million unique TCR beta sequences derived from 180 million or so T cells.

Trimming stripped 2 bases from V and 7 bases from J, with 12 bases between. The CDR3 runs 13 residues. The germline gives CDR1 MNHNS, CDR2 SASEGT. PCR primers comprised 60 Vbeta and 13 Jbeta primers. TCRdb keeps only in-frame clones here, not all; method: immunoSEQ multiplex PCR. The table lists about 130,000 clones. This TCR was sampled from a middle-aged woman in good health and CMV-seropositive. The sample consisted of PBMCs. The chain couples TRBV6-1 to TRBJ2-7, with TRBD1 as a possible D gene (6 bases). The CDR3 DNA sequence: TGTGCCAGCAGTGAACTCGGGACAAGTGAGCAGTACTTC. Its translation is CASSELGTSEQYF.